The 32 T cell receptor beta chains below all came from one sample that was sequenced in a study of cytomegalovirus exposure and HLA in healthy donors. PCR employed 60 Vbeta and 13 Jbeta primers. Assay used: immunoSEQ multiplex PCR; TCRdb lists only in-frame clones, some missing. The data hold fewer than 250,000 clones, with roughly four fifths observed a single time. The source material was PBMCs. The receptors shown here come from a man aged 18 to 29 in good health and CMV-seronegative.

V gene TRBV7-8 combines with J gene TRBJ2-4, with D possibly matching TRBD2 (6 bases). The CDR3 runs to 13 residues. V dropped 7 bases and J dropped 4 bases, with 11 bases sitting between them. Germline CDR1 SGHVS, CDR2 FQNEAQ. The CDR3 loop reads CASTGGLKNIQYF. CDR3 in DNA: TGTGCCAGCACCGGAGGGTTGAAAAACATTCAGTACTTC.

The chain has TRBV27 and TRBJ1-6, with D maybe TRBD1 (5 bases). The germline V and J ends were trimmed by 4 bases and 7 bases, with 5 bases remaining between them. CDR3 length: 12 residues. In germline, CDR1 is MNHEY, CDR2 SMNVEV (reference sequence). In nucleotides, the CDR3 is TGTGCCAGCAGTTCAGGGAATTCACCCCTCCACTTT. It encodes CASSSGNSPLHF.

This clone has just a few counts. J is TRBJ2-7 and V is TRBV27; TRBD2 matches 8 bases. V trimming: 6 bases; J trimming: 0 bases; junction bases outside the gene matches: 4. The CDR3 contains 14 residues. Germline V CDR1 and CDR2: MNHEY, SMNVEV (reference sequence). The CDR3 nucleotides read TGTGCCAGCAGCACCGGGACTAGCTCCTACGAGCAGTACTTC. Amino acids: CASSTGTSSYEQYF.

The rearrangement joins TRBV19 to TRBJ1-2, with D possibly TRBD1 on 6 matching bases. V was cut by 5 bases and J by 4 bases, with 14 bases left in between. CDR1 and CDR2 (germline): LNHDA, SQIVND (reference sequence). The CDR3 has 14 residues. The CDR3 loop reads CASSFDRTSYGYTF. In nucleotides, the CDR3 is TGTGCCAGTAGTTTCGACAGGACGAGCTATGGCTACACCTTC.

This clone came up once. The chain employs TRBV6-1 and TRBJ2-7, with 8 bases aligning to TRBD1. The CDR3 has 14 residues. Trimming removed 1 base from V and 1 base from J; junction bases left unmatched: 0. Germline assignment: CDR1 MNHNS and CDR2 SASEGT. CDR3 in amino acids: CASSEGTGSYEQYF. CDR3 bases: TGTGCCAGCAGTGAAGGGACAGGGTCCTACGAGCAGTACTTC.

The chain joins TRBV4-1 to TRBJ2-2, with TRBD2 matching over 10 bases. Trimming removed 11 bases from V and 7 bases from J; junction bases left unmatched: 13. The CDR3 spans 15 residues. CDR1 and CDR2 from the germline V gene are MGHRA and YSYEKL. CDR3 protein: CAGGHGLAGDGELFF. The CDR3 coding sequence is TGCGCCGGAGGGCATGGGCTAGCGGGAGACGGGGAGCTGTTTTTT.

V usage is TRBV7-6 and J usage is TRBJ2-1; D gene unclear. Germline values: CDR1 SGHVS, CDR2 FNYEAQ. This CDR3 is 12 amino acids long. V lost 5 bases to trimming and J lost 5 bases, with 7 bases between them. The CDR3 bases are TGTGCCAGCAGCCGTACAGACAATGAGCAGTTCTTC. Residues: CASSRTDNEQFF.

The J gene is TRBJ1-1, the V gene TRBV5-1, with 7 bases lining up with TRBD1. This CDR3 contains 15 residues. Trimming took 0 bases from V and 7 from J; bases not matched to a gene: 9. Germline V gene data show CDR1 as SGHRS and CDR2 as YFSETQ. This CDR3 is CASSLVGGDPDEAFF. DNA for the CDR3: TGCGCCAGCAGCTTGGTAGGGGGCGACCCGGATGAAGCTTTCTTT.

The CDR3 reads CASSVWLAVTNTGELFF. In nucleotides, the CDR3 is TGTGCCAGCAGTGTATGGCTAGCGGTTACGAACACCGGGGAGCTGTTTTTT. This chain connects TRBV2 to TRBJ2-2; 7 positions match TRBD2. Trimming at V came to 4 bases and at J to 0 bases, leaving 8 bases not matched to a gene. Germline V CDR1 and CDR2: SNHLY, FYNNEI. This CDR3 contains 17 residues. The variable domain in full, completed from reference TRBV2 and TRBJ2-2, reads EPEVTQTPSHQVTQMGQEVILRCVPISNHLYFYWYRQILGQKVEFLVSFYNNEISEKSEIFDDQFSVERPDGSNFTLKIRSTKLEDSAMYFCASSVWLAVTNTGELFFGEGSRLTVL.

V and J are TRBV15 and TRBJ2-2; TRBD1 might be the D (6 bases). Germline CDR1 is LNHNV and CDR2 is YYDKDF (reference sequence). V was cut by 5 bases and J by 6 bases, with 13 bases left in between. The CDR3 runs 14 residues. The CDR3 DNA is TGTGCCACCAGCCTTAGGGCAGGGGCCGGGGAGCTGTTTTTT. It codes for CATSLRAGAGELFF. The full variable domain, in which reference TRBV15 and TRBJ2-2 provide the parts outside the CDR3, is DAMVIQNPRYQVTQFGKPVTLSCSQTLNHNVMYWYQQKSSQAPKLLFHYYDKDFNNEADTPDNFQSRRPNTSFCFLDIRSPGLGDTAMYLCATSLRAGAGELFFGEGSRLTVL.

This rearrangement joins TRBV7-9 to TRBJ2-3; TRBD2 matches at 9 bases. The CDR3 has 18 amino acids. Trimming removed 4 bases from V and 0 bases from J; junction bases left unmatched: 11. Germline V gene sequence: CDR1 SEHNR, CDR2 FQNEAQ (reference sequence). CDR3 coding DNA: TGTGCCAGCAGCTCTAGTCCGGGACTAGCCTCTAGCACAGATACGCAGTATTTT. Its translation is CASSSSPGLASSTDTQYF.

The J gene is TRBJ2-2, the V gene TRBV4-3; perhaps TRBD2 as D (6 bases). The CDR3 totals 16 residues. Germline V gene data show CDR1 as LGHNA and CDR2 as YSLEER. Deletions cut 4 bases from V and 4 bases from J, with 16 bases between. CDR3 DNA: TGCGCCAGCAGCCCGAAGGAGGGGCGCGGCACCGGGGAGCTGTTTTTT. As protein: CASSPKEGRGTGELFF.

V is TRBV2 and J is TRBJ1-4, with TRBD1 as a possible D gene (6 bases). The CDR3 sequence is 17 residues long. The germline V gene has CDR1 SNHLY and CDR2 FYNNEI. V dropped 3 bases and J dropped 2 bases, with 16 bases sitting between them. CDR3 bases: TGTGCCAGCAGTGACACAGGGATGCGGCTTACTAATGAAAAACTGTTTTTT. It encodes CASSDTGMRLTNEKLFF.

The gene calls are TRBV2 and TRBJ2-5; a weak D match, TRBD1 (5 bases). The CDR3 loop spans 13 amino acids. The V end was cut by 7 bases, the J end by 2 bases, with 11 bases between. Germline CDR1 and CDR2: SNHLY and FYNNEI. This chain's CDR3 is CASNLQGQETQYF. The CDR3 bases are TGTGCCAGCAACCTGCAGGGACAAGAGACCCAGTACTTC.

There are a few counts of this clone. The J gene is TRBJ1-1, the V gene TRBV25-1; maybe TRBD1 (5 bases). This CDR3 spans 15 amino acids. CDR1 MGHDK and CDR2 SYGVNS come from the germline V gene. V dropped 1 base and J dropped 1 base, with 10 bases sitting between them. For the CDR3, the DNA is TGTGCCAGCAGTGAATGGGAGGGGAGGAACACTGAAGCTTTCTTT. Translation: CASSEWEGRNTEAFF.

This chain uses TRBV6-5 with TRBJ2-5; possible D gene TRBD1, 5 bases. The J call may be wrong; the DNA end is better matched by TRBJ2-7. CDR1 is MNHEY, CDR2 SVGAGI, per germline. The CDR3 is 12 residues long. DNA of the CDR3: TGTGCCAGCAGCCGGACACCTTACGAGCAGTACTTC. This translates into CASSRTPYEQYF.

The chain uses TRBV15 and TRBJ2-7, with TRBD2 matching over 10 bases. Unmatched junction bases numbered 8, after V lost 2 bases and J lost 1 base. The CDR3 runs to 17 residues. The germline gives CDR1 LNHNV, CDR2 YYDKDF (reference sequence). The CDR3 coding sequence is TGTGCCACCAGCAGATTCCCGAGGACTAGCGGTTCCTACGAGCAGTACTTC. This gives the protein CATSRFPRTSGSYEQYF. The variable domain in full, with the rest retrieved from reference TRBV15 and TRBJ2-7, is DAMVIQNPRYQVTQFGKPVTLSCSQTLNHNVMYWYQQKSSQAPKLLFHYYDKDFNNEADTPDNFQSRRPNTSFCFLDIRSPGLGDTAMYLCATSRFPRTSGSYEQYFGPGTRLTVT.

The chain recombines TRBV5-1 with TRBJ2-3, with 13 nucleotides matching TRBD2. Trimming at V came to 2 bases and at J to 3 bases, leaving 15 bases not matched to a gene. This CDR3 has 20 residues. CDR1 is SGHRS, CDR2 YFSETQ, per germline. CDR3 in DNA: TGCGCCAGCAGCTTAGGATCTGGGACTAGCGGGGCACGGTTGACAGATACGCAGTATTTT. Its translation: CASSLGSGTSGARLTDTQYF.

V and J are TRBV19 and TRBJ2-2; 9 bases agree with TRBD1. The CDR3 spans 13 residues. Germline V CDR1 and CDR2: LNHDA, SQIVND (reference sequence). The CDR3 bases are TGTGCGCCGACAGGGGGGGTCACCGGGGAGCTGTTTTTT. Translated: CAPTGGVTGELFF.

The CDR3 nucleotides read TGTGCCAGCAGTGGGAGACTCGAGTCACCCCTCCACTTT. Amino acid sequence: CASSGRLESPLHF. The rearrangement uses TRBV2 and TRBJ1-6; no firm D call. Germline CDR1 is SNHLY and CDR2 is FYNNEI. The germline V and J ends were trimmed by 4 bases and 10 bases, with 11 bases remaining between them. This CDR3 spans 13 amino acids.

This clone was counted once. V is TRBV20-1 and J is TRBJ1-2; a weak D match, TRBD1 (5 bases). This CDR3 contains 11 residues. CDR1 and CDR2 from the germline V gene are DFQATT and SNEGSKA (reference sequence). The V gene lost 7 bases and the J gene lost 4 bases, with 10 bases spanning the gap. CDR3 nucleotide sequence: TGCAGTGTGGGGGGGTTCTATGGCTACACCTTC. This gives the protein CSVGGFYGYTF.

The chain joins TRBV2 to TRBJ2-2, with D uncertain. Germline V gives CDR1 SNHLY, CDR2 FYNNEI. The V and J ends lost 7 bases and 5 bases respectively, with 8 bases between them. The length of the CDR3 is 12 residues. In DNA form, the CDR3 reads TGTGCCAGCAATACTTGGACCGGGGAGCTGTTTTTT. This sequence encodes CASNTWTGELFF.

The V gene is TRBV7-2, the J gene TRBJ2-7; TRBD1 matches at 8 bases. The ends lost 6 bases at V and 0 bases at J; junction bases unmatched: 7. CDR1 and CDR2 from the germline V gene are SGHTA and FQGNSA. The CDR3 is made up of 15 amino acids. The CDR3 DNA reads TGTGCCAGCAGGGTAGGGGGACAGGCCTCCTACGAGCAGTACTTC. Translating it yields CASRVGGQASYEQYF.

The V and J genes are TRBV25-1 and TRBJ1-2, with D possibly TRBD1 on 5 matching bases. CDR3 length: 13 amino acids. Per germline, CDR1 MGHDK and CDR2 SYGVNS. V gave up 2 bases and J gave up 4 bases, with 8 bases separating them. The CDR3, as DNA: TGTGCCAGCAGTGAAACAGGAGTCTATGGCTACACCTTC. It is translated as CASSETGVYGYTF.

CDR3 in DNA: TGTGCCAGCAGCAGACAGGGGGCAGGGGACACCGGGGAGCTGTTTTTT. Amino acids: CASSRQGAGDTGELFF. The chain combines TRBV21-1 with TRBJ2-2; TRBD1 is taken as the D call from the table, unchecked against the DNA. TRBV21-1 is marked as a pseudogene. CDR3 length equals 16 residues.

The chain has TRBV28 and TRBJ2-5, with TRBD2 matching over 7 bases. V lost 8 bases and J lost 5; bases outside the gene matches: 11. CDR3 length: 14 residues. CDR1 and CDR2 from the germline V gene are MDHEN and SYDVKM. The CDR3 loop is CASRFSGREETQYF. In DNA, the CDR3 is TGTGCCAGCCGCTTCTCTGGGCGGGAGGAGACCCAGTACTTC.

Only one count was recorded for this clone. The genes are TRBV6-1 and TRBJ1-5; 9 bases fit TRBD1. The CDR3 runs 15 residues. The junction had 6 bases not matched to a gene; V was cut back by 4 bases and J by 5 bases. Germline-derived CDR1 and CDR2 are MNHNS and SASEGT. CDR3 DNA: TGTGCCAGCAGTGGGTCAGACAGGGGGGATCAGCCCCAGCATTTT. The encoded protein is CASSGSDRGDQPQHF.

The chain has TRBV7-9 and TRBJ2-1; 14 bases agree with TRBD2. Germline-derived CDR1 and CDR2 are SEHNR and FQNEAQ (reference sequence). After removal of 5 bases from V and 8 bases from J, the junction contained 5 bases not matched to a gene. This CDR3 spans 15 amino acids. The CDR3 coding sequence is TGTGCCAGCAGCCGGGGACTAGCGGGAGTCTATGAGCAGTTCTTC. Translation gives CASSRGLAGVYEQFF.

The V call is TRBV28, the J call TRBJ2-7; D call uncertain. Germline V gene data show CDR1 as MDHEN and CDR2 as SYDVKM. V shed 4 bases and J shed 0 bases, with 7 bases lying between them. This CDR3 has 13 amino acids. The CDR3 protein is CASSYPNSYEQYF. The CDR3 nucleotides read TGTGCCAGCAGTTACCCTAACTCCTACGAGCAGTACTTC.

In nucleotides, the CDR3 is TGTGCCAGCAGTTTTGGGACAGCGACCTACGAGCAGTACTTC. It is translated as CASSFGTATYEQYF. The gene calls are TRBV28 and TRBJ2-7; 7 bases match TRBD1. Germline loops: CDR1 MDHEN, CDR2 SYDVKM. With V trimmed by 3 bases and J by 2 bases, 4 bases remained unmatched. The CDR3 totals 14 residues.

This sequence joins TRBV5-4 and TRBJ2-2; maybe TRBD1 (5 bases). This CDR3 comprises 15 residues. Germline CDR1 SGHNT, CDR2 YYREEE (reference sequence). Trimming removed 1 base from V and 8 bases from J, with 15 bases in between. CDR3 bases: TGTGCCAGCAGCTTGCGCTCCCAGGGTGCAGGGGAGCTGTTTTTT. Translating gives CASSLRSQGAGELFF.

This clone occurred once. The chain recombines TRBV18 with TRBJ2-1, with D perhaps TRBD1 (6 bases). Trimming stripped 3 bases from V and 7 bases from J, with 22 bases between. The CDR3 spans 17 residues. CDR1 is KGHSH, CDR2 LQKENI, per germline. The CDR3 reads CASSPIIVQGNLNEQFF. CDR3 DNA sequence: TGTGCCAGCTCACCGATCATTGTACAGGGTAATCTGAATGAGCAGTTCTTC.